The 23 T cell receptor beta chains presented below share a single source sample, sequenced in a study of shared clonotypes between healthy human individuals. TCRdb keeps only in-frame clones here, not all; method: immunoSEQ multiplex PCR. The sample lists around 1.1 million clones; approximately 80% were seen once. What was sequenced was memory CD4+ T cells from PBMCs. Subset meaning: CD45RA-negative fraction. The source of these receptors is a man younger than 35 in good health. Some clones in this sample may be carry-over from other donors' samples.

The chain carries TRBV28 and TRBJ1-5; D may be TRBD1 (5 bases). The CDR3 has 17 residues. V was clipped by 4 bases and J by 0 bases, with 16 bases between them. Germline CDR1 reads MDHEN; CDR2 reads SYDVKM. The CDR3 DNA is TGTGCCAGCAGTTCTCTTGTGACAGTGTATAGCAATCAGCCCCAGCATTTT. It translates to CASSSLVTVYSNQPQHF.

V and J are TRBV12-1 and TRBJ1-1. TRBV12-1 is reported as a pseudogene. This CDR3 is 16 amino acids long. The CDR3 DNA reads as TGTGCCAGCAGCTTTGCGCGATGGCCAAAGAACACTGAAGCTTTCTTT. Translating it yields CASSFARWPKNTEAFF.

The genes are TRBV2 and TRBJ2-5; the D is unclear. The CDR3 is 13 amino acids. V dropped 4 bases and J dropped 2 bases, with 8 bases sitting between them. Germline CDR1 is SNHLY and CDR2 is FYNNEI. The CDR3 is CASSGAPQETQYF. The CDR3 DNA reads TGTGCCAGCAGTGGGGCGCCTCAAGAGACCCAGTACTTC.

This clone has only one observation. The chain links TRBV19 to TRBJ2-2; D gene ambiguous. The V end lost 6 bases, the J end lost 0 bases, and 8 bases lay between the germline ends. Germline V gives CDR1 LNHDA, CDR2 SQIVND (reference sequence). CDR3 length: 14 amino acids. The chain's CDR3 is CASSSYANTGELFF. The DNA of the CDR3 is TGTGCCAGTAGCTCCTACGCGAACACCGGGGAGCTGTTTTTT.

In this sample, this clone turned up once. The chain has TRBV19 and TRBJ2-1; 11 bases match TRBD1. The germline gives CDR1 LNHDA, CDR2 SQIVND (reference sequence). V was pared by 10 bases and J by 3 bases, with 5 bases of the junction left unmatched. The CDR3 covers 14 residues. CDR3 sequence reads: CATTGTGGYNEQFF. For the CDR3, the DNA is TGTGCCACCACCGGGACAGGGGGCTACAATGAGCAGTTCTTC.

In its sample, this clone was seen once. This chain connects TRBV4-1 to TRBJ2-3, with D possibly being TRBD2 (6 bases). The CDR3 extends over 18 amino acids. V lost 1 base and J 3 bases, leaving 20 bases between the germline ends. Germline-derived CDR1 and CDR2 are MGHRA and YSYEKL. CDR3 amino acids: CASSQVGRSRGITDTQYF. The CDR3 DNA reads as TGCGCCAGCAGCCAAGTTGGGAGGAGTCGCGGAATAACAGATACGCAGTATTTT.

The table lists this clone with many counts. The V gene is TRBV6-1, the J gene TRBJ2-7, with D possibly TRBD1 on 6 matching bases. The CDR3 has 12 amino acids. V was trimmed by 7 bases and J by 6 bases, leaving 13 bases between them. Germline V gene lookup returns CDR1 MNHNS and CDR2 SASEGT. The CDR3 region has the DNA TGTGCCAGCAAATCGGTAGGGGGCGAGCAGTACTTC. Translation: CASKSVGGEQYF.

This clone occurred a few times. CDR3: CASSPRPRLGKEGYEQYF. The CDR3 region has the DNA TGTGCCAGCTCGCCAAGACCCCGGCTGGGAAAGGAAGGGTACGAGCAGTACTTC. This chain connects TRBV18 to TRBJ2-7; D gene unclear. CDR3 length equals 18 residues. V lost 6 bases, J lost 4 bases, and 28 bases lay in between. The germline gives CDR1 KGHSH, CDR2 LQKENI. Combining the CDR3 with reference TRBV18 and TRBJ2-7 gives the whole variable domain NAGVMQNPRHLVRRRGQEARLRCSPMKGHSHVYWYRQLPEEGLKFMVYLQKENIIDESGMPKERFSAEFPKEGPSILRIQQVVRGDSAAYFCASSPRPRLGKEGYEQYFGPGTRLTVT.

In the case of this clone: Other DNA sequences from this sample encode an identical CDR3 as well. The chain couples TRBV7-9 to TRBJ1-2; perhaps TRBD1 as D (5 bases). Trimming removed 5 bases from V and 3 bases from J, with 7 bases in between. Germline V gene sequence: CDR1 SEHNR, CDR2 FQNEAQ (reference sequence). The CDR3 spans 12 residues. CDR3 in amino acids: CASSLGDYGYTF. The CDR3 DNA follows: TGTGCCAGCAGCCTAGGGGACTATGGCTACACCTTC.

This chain uses TRBV2 with TRBJ2-4, with a possible D match to TRBD1 (6 bases). Germline CDR1 reads SNHLY; CDR2 reads FYNNEI. The V gene lost 5 bases and the J gene lost 4 bases, with 12 bases spanning the gap. The CDR3 runs to 14 residues. CDR3 loop: CASSPQGLKNIQYF. The CDR3 DNA reads as TGTGCCAGCAGTCCACAGGGCCTAAAAAACATTCAGTACTTC.

V is TRBV7-8 and J is TRBJ1-5; the match to TRBD1 covers 7 bases. Looked up from germline, CDR1 is SGHVS and CDR2 is FQNEAQ. V shed 4 bases, J shed 7 bases, and the junction held 10 bases outside the gene matches. The CDR3 totals 15 residues. CDR3 sequence (DNA): TGTGCCAGCAGCTCCAGGGGGGGGTCATGGCAGCCCCAGCATTTT. Protein sequence: CASSSRGGSWQPQHF.

In its sample, this clone was seen a few times. The chain links TRBV5-1 to TRBJ2-3; 10 positions agree with TRBD2. The germline gives CDR1 SGHRS, CDR2 YFSETQ. V lost 9 bases, J lost 5 bases, and 9 bases stayed unmatched. This CDR3 has 14 amino acids. The CDR3 reads CATSQVAGGDTQYF. Here the CDR3 DNA reads TGCGCCACCTCCCAGGTAGCGGGAGGAGATACGCAGTATTTT.

CDR3 nucleotide sequence: TGTGCCAGCAGTATGGACAGGGAAAAGAGCACTGAAGCTTTCTTT. It specifies CASSMDREKSTEAFF. This rearrangement joins TRBV6-6 to TRBJ1-1, with TRBD1 matching 8 bases. Germline V CDR1 and CDR2: MNHNY, SVGAGI (reference sequence). The CDR3 length is 15 residues. V was pared by 5 bases and J by 4 bases, with 9 bases of the junction left unmatched.

This chain connects TRBV7-9 to TRBJ2-7; TRBD1 or TRBD2 may be the D gene (5 bases each). This CDR3 has 15 amino acids. The V end lost 5 bases, the J end lost 7 bases, and 21 bases lay between the germline ends. Germline V CDR1 and CDR2: SEHNR, FQNEAQ (reference sequence). The CDR3 protein is CASSHTLSGAKEQYF. CDR3 DNA sequence: TGTGCCAGCAGCCACACCTTGTCCGGGGCAAAGGAGCAGTACTTC.

The J gene is TRBJ2-7, the V gene TRBV5-8; 10 bases agree with TRBD1. In germline, CDR1 is SGHTS, CDR2 YDEGEE. V lost 4 bases and J lost 4; bases outside the gene matches: 5. This CDR3 has 14 residues. The CDR3 is CASSSDRGLYEQYF. The CDR3 nucleotides are TGTGCCAGCAGCAGCGACAGGGGGCTTTACGAGCAGTACTTC.

The CDR3 region is CASILGGANYGYTF. Written as DNA, the CDR3 is TGTGCCAGCATACTGGGGGGGGCTAACTATGGCTACACCTTC. This sequence joins TRBV28 and TRBJ1-2; TRBD1 is a possible D gene (5 bases). Trimming left V 7 bases short and J 0 bases short, with 12 bases between. Germline values: CDR1 MDHEN, CDR2 SYDVKM. The CDR3 runs to 14 residues.

The rearrangement joins TRBV9 to TRBJ1-3; D unresolved. CDR3 length: 17 residues. Trimming took off 6 bases at V and 0 bases at J, with 19 bases between the two ends. CDR1 and CDR2 (germline): SGDLS, YYNGEE. Written as DNA, the CDR3 is TGTGCCAGCACCAAAGGCCGTAGGCCTTACTCTGGAAACACCATATATTTT. This encodes CASTKGRRPYSGNTIYF.

Remarks on this clone: A far larger clone is one nucleotide away, so this likely arose from a read error. Different DNA sequences within this sample yield the same CDR3. This chain joins TRBV28 and TRBJ2-6; no clear D gene. V lost 6 bases, J lost 0 bases, and 6 bases lay in between. CDR3 length equals 14 residues. Germline lookup yields CDR1 MDHEN and CDR2 SYDVKM. The DNA of the CDR3 is TGTGCCAGCAGCCTACCCTCTGGGGCCAACGTCCTGACTTTC. Translating it yields CASSLPSGANVLTF.

This clone occurred once. The chain couples TRBV9 to TRBJ2-1, with 11 bases lining up with TRBD2. V shed 2 bases, J shed 13 bases, and the junction held 11 bases outside the gene matches. CDR1 is SGDLS and CDR2 is YYNGEE in the germline V gene. CDR3 size: 15 residues. The CDR3 sequence: CASSVSGTSGSAQFF. The CDR3 DNA reads as TGTGCCAGCAGCGTCTCCGGGACTAGCGGCTCAGCCCAGTTCTTC.

A single count supports this clone. The chain recombines TRBV7-9 with TRBJ1-2, with D perhaps matching TRBD1 (5 bases). The germline V gene encodes CDR1 SEHNR and CDR2 FQNEAQ (reference sequence). Trimming removed 0 bases from V and 5 bases from J, with 10 bases in between. The CDR3 is 14 residues long. The CDR3 DNA sequence: TGTGCCAGCAGCTTAGCGGGGCAGACTTATGGCTACACCTTC. This translates into CASSLAGQTYGYTF.

In this sample, this clone turned up once. The V and J genes are TRBV5-1 and TRBJ2-3; 9 bases align to TRBD2. Germline V gene data show CDR1 as SGHRS and CDR2 as YFSETQ. This CDR3 is built from 19 residues. V was pared by 2 bases and J by 4 bases, with 17 bases of the junction left unmatched. CDR3 in amino acids: CASSLAGIQSGRRADTQYF. CDR3 DNA: TGCGCCAGCAGCTTAGCGGGAATTCAGAGCGGGAGGAGGGCAGATACGCAGTATTTT.

CDR3 sequence (DNA): TGTGCTAGTGAGGCTAGCGGGAGCGATACGCAGTATTTT. It translates to CASEASGSDTQYF. The V gene is TRBV12-5, the J gene TRBJ2-3, with TRBD2 identical over 10 bases. Germline V gene sequence: CDR1 LGHNT, CDR2 FRNRAP. V trimming: 7 bases; J trimming: 6 bases; junction bases outside the gene matches: 4. CDR3 size: 13 residues.

This chain links TRBV5-1 with TRBJ2-1; 7 bases match TRBD2. The CDR3 runs to 16 residues. V dropped 3 bases and J dropped 0; count of bases not matched to a gene: 6. The germline gives CDR1 SGHRS, CDR2 YFSETQ. The CDR3, as DNA: TGCGCCAGCAGCTCCATAGGGACTAACTCCTACAATGAGCAGTTCTTC. Its translation is CASSSIGTNSYNEQFF.